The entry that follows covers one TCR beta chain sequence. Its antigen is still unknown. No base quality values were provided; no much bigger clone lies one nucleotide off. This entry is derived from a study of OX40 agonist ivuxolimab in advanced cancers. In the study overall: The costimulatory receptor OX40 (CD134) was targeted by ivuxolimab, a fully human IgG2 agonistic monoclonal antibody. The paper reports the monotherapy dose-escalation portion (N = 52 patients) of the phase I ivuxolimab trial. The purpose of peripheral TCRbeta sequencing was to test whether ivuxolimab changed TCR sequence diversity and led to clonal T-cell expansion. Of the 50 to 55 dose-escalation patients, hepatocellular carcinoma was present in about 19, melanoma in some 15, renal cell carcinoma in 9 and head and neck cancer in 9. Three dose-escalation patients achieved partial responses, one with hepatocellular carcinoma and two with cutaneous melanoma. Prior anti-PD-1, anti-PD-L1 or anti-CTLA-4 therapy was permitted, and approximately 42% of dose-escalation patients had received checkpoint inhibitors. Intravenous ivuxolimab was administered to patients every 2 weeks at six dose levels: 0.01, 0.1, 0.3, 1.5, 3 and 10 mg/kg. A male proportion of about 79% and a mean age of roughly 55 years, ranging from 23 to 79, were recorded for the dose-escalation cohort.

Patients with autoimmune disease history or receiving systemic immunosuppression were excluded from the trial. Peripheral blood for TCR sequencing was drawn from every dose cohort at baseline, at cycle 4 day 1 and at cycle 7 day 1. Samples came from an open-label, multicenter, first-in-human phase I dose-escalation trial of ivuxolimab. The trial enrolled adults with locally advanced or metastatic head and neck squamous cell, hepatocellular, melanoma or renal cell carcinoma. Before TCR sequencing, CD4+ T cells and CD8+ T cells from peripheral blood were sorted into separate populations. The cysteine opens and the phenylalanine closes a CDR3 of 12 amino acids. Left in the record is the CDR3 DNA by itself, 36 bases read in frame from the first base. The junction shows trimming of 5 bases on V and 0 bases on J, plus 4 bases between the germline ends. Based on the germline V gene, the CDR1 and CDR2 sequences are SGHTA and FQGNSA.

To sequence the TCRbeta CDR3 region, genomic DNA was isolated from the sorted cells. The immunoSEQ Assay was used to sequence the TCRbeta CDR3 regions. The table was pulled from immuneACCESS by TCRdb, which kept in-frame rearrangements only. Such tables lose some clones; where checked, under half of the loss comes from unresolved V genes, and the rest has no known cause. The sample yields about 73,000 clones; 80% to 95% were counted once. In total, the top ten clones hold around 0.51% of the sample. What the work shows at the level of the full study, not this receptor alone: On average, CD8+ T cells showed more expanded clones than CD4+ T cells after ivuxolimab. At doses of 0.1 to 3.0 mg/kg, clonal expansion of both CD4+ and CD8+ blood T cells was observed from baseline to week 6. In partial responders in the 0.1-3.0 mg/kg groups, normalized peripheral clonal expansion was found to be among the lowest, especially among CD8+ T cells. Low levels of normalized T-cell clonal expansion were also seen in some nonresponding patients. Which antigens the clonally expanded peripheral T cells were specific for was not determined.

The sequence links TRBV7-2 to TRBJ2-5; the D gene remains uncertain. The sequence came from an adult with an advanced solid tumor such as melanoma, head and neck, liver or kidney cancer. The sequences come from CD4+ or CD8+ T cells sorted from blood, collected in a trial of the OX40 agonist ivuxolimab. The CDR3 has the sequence CASSQYQETQYF. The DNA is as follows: TGTGCCAGCAGCCAGTACCAAGAGACCCAGTACTTC.